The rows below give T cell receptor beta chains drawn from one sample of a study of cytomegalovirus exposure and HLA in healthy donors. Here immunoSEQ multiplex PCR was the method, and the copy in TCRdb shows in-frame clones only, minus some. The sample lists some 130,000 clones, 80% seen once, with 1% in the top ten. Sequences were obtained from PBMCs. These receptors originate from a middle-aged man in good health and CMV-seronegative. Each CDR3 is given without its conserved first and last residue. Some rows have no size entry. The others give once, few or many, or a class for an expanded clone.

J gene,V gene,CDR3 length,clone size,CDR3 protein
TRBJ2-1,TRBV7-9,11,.,ASSPSPAEEQF
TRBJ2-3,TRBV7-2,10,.,ASSLLRDTQY
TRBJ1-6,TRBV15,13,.,ATSRDRGRDSPLH
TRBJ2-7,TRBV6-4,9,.,ASGAAYEQY
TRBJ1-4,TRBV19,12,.,ASTQQGINEKLF
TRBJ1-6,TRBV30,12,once,AWRNRGLESPLH
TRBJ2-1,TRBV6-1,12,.,ASSDRGRLNEQF
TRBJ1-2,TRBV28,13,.,ASSSSTGVVRDYT
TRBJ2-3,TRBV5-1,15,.,ASSLPASGGAADTQY
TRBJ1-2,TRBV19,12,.,ATGTGGYNYGYT
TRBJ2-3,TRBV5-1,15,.,ASSLVSGGRGTDTQY
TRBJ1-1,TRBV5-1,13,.,ASRPQPTMNTEAF
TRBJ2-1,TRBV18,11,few,ASLTGGYNEQF
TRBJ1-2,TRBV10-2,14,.,ASRPFSGQGNYGYT
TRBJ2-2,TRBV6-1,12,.,ASSEWRESGELF
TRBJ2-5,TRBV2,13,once,ASRPTGTGVETQY
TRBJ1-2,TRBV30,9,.,AWGTGDGYT
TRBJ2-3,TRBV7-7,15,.,ASSLSGQGARGDTQY
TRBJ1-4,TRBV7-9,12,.,ASTGGPTNEKLF
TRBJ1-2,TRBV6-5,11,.,ASSYSRNYGYT
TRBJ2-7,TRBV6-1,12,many,ASSVNRDTYEQY
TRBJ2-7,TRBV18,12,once,ASSPPGGFYEQY
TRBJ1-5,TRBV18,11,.,ASSPDALQPQH
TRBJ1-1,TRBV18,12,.,ASSPNDLGTEAF
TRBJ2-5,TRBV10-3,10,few,AISGGEETQY
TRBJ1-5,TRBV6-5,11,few,ASSPGGGQPQH
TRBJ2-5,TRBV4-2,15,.,ASSRTVTGDMVETQY
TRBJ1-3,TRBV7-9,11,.,ASIQGAGNTIY
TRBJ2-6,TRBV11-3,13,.,ASSPDSSGANVLT
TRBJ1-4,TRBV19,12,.,ATTRGQVSEKLF
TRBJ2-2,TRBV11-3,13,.,ASSLGGQGAGELF
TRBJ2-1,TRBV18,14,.,ASSLPMVAGRNEQF